The clone carrying this T cell receptor (beta chain) has more than one count but fewer than ten. No antigen is known for it. The junction had 8 bases not matched to a gene; V was cut back by 2 bases and J by 5 bases. The CDR3 length is 16 residues. Germline V gene sequence: CDR1 SGHTA, CDR2 FQGNSA. TCRdb re-derived calls from the RT-PCR reads in MiXCR, one entry per CDR3 protein. The repertoire holds about 780,000 distinct CDR3 sequences, with roughly 18% as singletons. The sample originates from a study of response to subunit inactivated influenza vaccine. General study findings and limits: It was the authors' suggestion that each seasonal influenza vaccination recruits few new T cells.

The rearrangement joins TRBV7-2 to TRBJ2-5, with TRBD1 matching 10 bases. The input for sequencing was PBMCs from blood, taken around 5 days after vaccination. This receptor was identified in a man aged 50 to 59 who received an inactivated influenza vaccine. The CDR3 sequence: CASSLQRDRGTETQYF. The DNA for the CDR3 is TGTGCCAGCAGCTTACAAAGGGACAGGGGCACTGAGACCCAGTACTTC.